This T cell receptor beta chain was sequenced for a study of T cells of healthy individuals (dated 2018 in TCRdb). Worth noting for this clonotype: The antigen it recognizes is unknown. Per-base qualities were not stored, and no clone one base away is much larger.

The receptor library was made with 5' RACE. TCRdb names Illumina MiSeq as the instrument used. In TCRdb, the public reads were trimmed at Q25 with fastp and aligned with MiXCR, with productive beta chains retained. Rows matching on CDR3 protein sequence are summarized as one entry with the most common DNA and genes. For this sample there are tens of thousands of distinct CDR3 sequences; about a sixth appear just once. Approximately 4.6% of the sample lies in the top ten. Counted from cysteine to phenylalanine, this CDR3 has 15 amino acids. Only the CDR3 part of the read is kept: 45 bases, read in frame from the first base. V drops 2 bases and J drops 1 base, leaving 10 bases in between. Based on the germline V gene, the CDR1 and CDR2 sequences are LGHNT and FRNRAP.

The rearrangement combines TRBV12-5 with TRBJ2-3; too little of a D gene remains to name it. This TCR was recovered from a human donor in good health. The bases are TGTGCTAGTGGTTTGTTTACGGCCCGCACAGATACGCAGTATTTT. Protein translation: CASGLFTARTDTQYF.